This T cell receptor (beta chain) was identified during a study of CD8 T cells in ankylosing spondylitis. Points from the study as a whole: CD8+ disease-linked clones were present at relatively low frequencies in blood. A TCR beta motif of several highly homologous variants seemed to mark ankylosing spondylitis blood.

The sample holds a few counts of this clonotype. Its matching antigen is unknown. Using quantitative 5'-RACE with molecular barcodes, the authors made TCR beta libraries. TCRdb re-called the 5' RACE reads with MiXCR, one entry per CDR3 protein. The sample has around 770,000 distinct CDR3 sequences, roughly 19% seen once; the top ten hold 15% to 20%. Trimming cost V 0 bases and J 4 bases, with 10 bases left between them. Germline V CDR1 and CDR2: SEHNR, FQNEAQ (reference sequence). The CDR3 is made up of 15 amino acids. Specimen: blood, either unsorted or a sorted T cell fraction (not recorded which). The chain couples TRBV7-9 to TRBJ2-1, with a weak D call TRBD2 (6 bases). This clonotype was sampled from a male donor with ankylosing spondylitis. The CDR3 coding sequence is TGTGCCAGCAGCTTAGCGCGGGGAAGATACAATGAGCAGTTCTTC. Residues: CASSLARGRYNEQFF.